This T cell receptor beta chain originates from a study of T cells in Graves' hyperthyroidism and ophthalmopathy. Study at large: Upon initial diagnosis and before any treatment, peripheral blood was collected.

Patients with uncontrolled infections, other autoimmune diseases, pregnancy or lactation were excluded. About this clonotype itself: Its specificity is not known.

Regions amplified from RNA transcripts were the TCR beta CDR3 regions. RT-PCR in the first round (using the HTBI primer set) targeted the TCR CDR3. TCRdb reanalysed the multiplex PCR reads using MiXCR and keeps one entry per CDR3 protein. The sample carries around 50,000 distinct CDR3 sequences, 48% recorded once. Whole-study results and caveats: Separation of ophthalmopathy from stable hyperthyroidism was achieved by a 13 V-J model.

The sequence came from a woman aged 45-65 years with Graves' ophthalmopathy. Input material: blood.

The CDR3 region has the DNA TGCGCCAGCAGCTGGCCGGGACAGGGCCTGAACACGGGAGCTTTCTTT. This gives the protein CASSWPGQGLNTGAFF. V and J are TRBV5-1 and TRBJ1-1, with 9 positions matching TRBD1. CDR1 and CDR2 (germline): SGHRS, YFSETQ. With V trimmed by 3 bases and J by 10 bases, 16 bases remained unmatched. The CDR3 is made up of 16 amino acids. Full variable domain (missing parts from reference TRBV5-1 and TRBJ1-1): KAGVTQTPRYLIKTRGQQVTLSCSPISGHRSVSWYQQTPGQGLQFLFEYFSETQRNKGNFPGRFSGRQFSNSRSEMNVSTLELGDSALYLCASSWPGQGLNTGAFFGQGTRLTVV.